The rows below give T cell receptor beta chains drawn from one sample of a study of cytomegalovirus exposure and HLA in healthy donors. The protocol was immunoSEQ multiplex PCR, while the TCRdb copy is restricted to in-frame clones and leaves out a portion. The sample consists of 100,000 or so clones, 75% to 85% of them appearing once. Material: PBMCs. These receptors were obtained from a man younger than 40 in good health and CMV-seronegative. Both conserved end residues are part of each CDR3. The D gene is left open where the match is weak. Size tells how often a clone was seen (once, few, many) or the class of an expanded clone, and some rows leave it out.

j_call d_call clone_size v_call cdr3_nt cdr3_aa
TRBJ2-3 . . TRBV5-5 TGTGCCAGCAGCTTGGGAGGCGGGCCCGCAACAGATACGCAGTATTTT CASSLGGGPATDTQYF
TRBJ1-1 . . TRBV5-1 TGCGCCAGCAGCCGGACATTTCAGGGGCACACTGAAGCTTTCTTT CASSRTFQGHTEAFF
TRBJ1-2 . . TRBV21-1 TGTGCCAGCAGCAAAGACCGGACAGGGTCCATGGAAACCTATGGCTACACCTTC CASSKDRTGSMETYGYTF
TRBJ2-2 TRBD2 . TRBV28 TGTGCCAGCAGTCCTAGCGGGAGAGGGACCGGGGAGCTGTTTTTT CASSPSGRGTGELFF
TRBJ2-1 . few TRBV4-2 TGTGCCAGCAGCCAAGAAGGGACTTCCAATGAGCAGTTCTTC CASSQEGTSNEQFF
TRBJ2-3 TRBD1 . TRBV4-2 TGTGCCAGCAGCCTCGGACAGGGGGCGCGTGGAGATACGCAGTATTTT CASSLGQGARGDTQYF
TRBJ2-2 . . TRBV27 TGTGCCAGCAGTGAACGGGGCACCGGGGAGCTGTTTTTT CASSERGTGELFF
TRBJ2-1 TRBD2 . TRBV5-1 TGCGCCAGCAGCTTGGGGCCTAGCGGGGGGGACAATGAGCAGTTCTTC CASSLGPSGGDNEQFF
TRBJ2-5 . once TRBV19 TGTGCCAGTAGTAAGACAGACCAAGAGACCCAGTACTTC CASSKTDQETQYF
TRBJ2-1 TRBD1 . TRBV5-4 TGTGCCAGCAGCGTAGGACAGGGGACCGATGAGCAGTTCTTC CASSVGQGTDEQFF
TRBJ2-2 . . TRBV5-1 TGCGCCAGCAGCTTGGACAGATACACCGGGGAGCTGTTTTTT CASSLDRYTGELFF
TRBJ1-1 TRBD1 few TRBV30 TGTGCCGGCGACAGGGATTACACTGAAGCTTTCTTT CAGDRDYTEAFF
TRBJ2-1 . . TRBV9 TGTGCCAGCAGCGACCCGCCCGGGACTCAGAGTGGGTCCTACAATGAGCAGTTCTTC CASSDPPGTQSGSYNEQFF
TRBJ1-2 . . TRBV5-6 TGTGCCAGCAGCTTGGATGTTCAGGCCTATGGCTACACCTTC CASSLDVQAYGYTF
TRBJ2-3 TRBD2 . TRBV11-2 TGTGCCAGCAGCTTTAGCGGGGGGGCTAATACGCAGTATTTT CASSFSGGANTQYF
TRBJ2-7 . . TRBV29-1 TGCAGCGCCAGAAGGGGTGGGGATGAGCAGTACTTC CSARRGGDEQYF
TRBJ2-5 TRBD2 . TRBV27 TGTGCCAGCAGTGCCGGGACTAGTAAAAGGGAGCAGTACTTC CASSAGTSKREQYF
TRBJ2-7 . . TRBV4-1 TGCGCCAGCAGCCAAATGACGGGGGTCGGCAGCTCCTACGAGCAGTACTTC CASSQMTGVGSSYEQYF
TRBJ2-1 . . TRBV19 TGTGCCAGTATAAATCCCCGGAATAGCGTTTACAATGAGCAGTTCTTC CASINPRNSVYNEQFF
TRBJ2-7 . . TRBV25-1 TGTGCCAGCACCGGCGACAGCGTACCCTACGAGCAGTACTTC CASTGDSVPYEQYF
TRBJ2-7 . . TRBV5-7 TGTGCCACCCCGCTCCACGAGCAGTACTTC CATPLHEQYF
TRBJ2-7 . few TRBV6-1 TGTGCCAGCAGGGACACCTACTACGAGCAGTACTTC CASRDTYYEQYF
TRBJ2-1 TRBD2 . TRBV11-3 TGTGCCAGCAGCTTTGCCGGGACTAGCGAAAATGAGCAGTTCTTC CASSFAGTSENEQFF
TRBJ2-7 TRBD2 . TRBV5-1 TGCGCCAGCAGCTCCCCCAGCGGGAGAAACGAGCAGTACTTC CASSSPSGRNEQYF
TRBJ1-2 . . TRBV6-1 TGTGCCAGCACCGGACAGTTCTATGGCTACACCTTC CASTGQFYGYTF
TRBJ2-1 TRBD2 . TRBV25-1 TGTGCCAGCAGTGAAAGTAGCGGGAGGGCCAATGAGCAGTTCTTC CASSESSGRANEQFF
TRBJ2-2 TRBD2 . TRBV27 TGTGCCAGCAGTCCCCCTAGGGCTAGCGGACACACCGGGGAGCTGTTTTTT CASSPPRASGHTGELFF
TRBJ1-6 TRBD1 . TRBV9 TGTGCCAGCAGCGGTTTACAGGACAGGGTTAAAAGAGGATCACCCCTCCACTTT CASSGLQDRVKRGSPLHF
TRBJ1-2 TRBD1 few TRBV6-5 TGTGCCAGCAATCCGGGACAGGGGTTCTATGGCTACACCTTC CASNPGQGFYGYTF
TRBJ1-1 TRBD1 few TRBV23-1 TGCGTAGAGGGACAGTGGGACACTGAAGCTTTCTTT CVEGQWDTEAFF
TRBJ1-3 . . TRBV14 TGTGCCAGCAGCCAGGGACATTCCTCTGGAAACACCATATATTTT CASSQGHSSGNTIYF
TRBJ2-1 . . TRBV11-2 TGTGCCAGCAGCTTAGAGGGGAGCCCCTACAATGAGCAGTTCTTC CASSLEGSPYNEQFF
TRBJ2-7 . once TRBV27 TGTGCCAGCAGTATCACCACAGGGGGACTATTTACCTACGAGCAGTACTTC CASSITTGGLFTYEQYF
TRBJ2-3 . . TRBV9 TGTGCCAGCAGCGTAGAAGCGCGAGCAGATACGCAGTATTTT CASSVEARADTQYF
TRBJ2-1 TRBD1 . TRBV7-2 TGTGCCAGCAGCCCGTGGACAGGGGGCGATGAGCAGTTCTTC CASSPWTGGDEQFF
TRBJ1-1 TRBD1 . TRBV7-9 TGTGCCAGCAGTCGTCGACAGGGGAACACTGAAGCTTTCTTT CASSRRQGNTEAFF
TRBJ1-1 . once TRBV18 TGTGCCAGCTCACCACTAGGGACCGTAACAGGGACTGAAGCTTTCTTT CASSPLGTVTGTEAFF
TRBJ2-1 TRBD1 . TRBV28 TGTGCCAGCAGTTTACGGGACAGGGTAAATGAGCAGTTCTTC CASSLRDRVNEQFF
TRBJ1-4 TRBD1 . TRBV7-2 TGTGCCAGCAGCACGCTATTGGGACAGGGGAATGAAAAACTGTTTTTT CASSTLLGQGNEKLFF
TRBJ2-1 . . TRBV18 TGTGCCAGCTCACCACCGATGCCGAGCTCCTACAATGAGCAGTTCTTC CASSPPMPSSYNEQFF
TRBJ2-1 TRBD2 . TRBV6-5 TGTGCCAGCAGCGGGACTAGGAGCTCCTACAATGAGCAGTTCTTC CASSGTRSSYNEQFF
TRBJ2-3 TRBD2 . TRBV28 TGTGCCAGCAGTCCCAGCCTCGGCGGGAGTTTTCTGTATTTT CASSPSLGGSFLYF
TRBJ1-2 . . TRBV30 TGTGCCTGGAGTCCGGACAGCGCTCGCGGCTACACCTTC CAWSPDSARGYTF
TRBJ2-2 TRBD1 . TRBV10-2 TGCGCCAGCAGTGAGTCTGGGGACAGGGGGAGCGGGGAGCTGTTTTTT CASSESGDRGSGELFF
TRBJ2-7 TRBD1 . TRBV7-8 TGTGCCAGCAGCCAGAGACCCGGGACAGGGGCGTACGAGCAGTACTTC CASSQRPGTGAYEQYF
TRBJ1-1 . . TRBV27 TGTGCCAGCAGTTTATACGGGTACACTGAAGCTTTCTTT CASSLYGYTEAFF
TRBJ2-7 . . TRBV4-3 TGCGCCAGCAGCCAAATACTCTCTACCGAGCAGTACTTC CASSQILSTEQYF
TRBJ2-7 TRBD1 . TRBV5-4 TGTGCCAGCAGCTTGGATACGGGACAGCTTTATCGCGAGCAGTACTTC CASSLDTGQLYREQYF
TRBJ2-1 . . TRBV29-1 TGCAGCGTTGCGGCGGGGAGCTCCTACAATGAGCAGTTCTTC CSVAAGSSYNEQFF
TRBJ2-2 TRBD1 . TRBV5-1 TGCGCCAGCAGCTTGGCAGGGGGCGCGGACACCGGGGAGCTGTTTTTT CASSLAGGADTGELFF